The entry below describes one TCR beta chain. Its recognized antigen is unknown. Per-nucleotide qualities are absent, and no much larger clonotype sits a single base away. The junction shows trimming of 4 bases on V and 3 bases on J, and the gene matches do not reach 8 bases of it. The CDR3 runs 16 amino acids, cysteine and phenylalanine included. Kept here is only the CDR3 DNA, which spans 48 bases and is read in frame from base 1. Looking up the germline V gene yields CDR1 SGHTA and CDR2 FQGNSA. Specimens classed as benign (UC-) were resected bladder lesions that contained no urothelial carcinoma. Specimens of bladder lesions were obtained during transurethral resection and kept at -80C. From bladder specimens obtained at transurethral resection, DNA was extracted. The sample belongs to a study of T cell repertoires in urothelial bladder cancer (dated by TCRdb to the late 2010s). In the study overall: Of the approximately twelve resected lesions, three were clinical stage cT0, three were cTa, three were cT1, and three were cT2 or greater. The study compared TCR repertoire clonality in bladder tumors with that in benign bladder inflammation. Eleven to twelve patients with bladder lesions who were undergoing transurethral resection were prospectively identified. Some 12 resected bladder lesions, made up of urothelial carcinoma (UC+) and benign (UC-) specimens, were studied. The paper as a whole reports these results and caveats: A single T-cell clone reached up to roughly 15% of infiltrating lymphocytes in carcinoma specimens, compared with roughly 2% in benign specimens. Fewer T cells were found in urothelial carcinoma specimens than in benign specimens, with medians of about 5,000 and 25,000, respectively. The median percentage of tumor infiltrating lymphocytes was 2% in carcinoma specimens and roughly 12% in benign specimens.

The immunoSEQ assay was used to sequence the CDR3 region of the TCR beta chain. The authors' pipeline ran thus. For every specimen, the T-cell fraction, clonal dominance and maximum TCR clone frequency were calculated. Held by TCRdb, this immuneACCESS table contains in-frame sequences only and omits some clones. Under half of the omission traces to an unresolved V gene where checked; the cause of the rest is unknown. That table is the source of V, J and clone size, and D and trimming were worked out from the DNA. Across this sample there are 10,000 to 13,000 clones, with approximately 71% seen only once. 6% to 7% of the sample is held by the ten biggest clonotypes.

The sequenced material came from tumor-infiltrating cells from bladder cancer. The sequence was obtained from a human donor with a benign inflammatory bladder lesion. The rearranged segments are TRBV7-2 and TRBJ2-3, and 9 junction bases match TRBD2. Here is the DNA: TGTGCCAGCAGCTGGGTTGGCGGGGGGGCGACAGATACGCAGTATTTT. Its amino acids are CASSWVGGGATDTQYF.